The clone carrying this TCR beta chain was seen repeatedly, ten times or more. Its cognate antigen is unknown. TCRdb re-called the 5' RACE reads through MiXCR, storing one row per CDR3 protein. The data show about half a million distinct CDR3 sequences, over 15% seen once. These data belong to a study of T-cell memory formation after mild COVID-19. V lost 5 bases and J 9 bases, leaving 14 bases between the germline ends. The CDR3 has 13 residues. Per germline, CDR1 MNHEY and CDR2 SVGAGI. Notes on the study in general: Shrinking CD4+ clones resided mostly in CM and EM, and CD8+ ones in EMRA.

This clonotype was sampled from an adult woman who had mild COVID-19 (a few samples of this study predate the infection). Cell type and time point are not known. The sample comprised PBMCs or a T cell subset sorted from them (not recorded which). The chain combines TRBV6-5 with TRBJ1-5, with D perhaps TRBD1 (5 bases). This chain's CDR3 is CASSEQVRRPQHF. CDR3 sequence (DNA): TGTGCCAGCAGTGAACAGGTTCGGCGGCCCCAGCATTTT.